The 31 T cell receptor beta chains below all came from one sample that was sequenced in a study of blood T cell repertoires in COVID-19. Some clones are missing from TCRdb's copy, which holds only in-frame ones; the method was immunoSEQ multiplex PCR. Here the sample spans approximately 200,000 clones, about 85% being singletons. Sequenced: peripheral blood. The receptors shown here come from a woman in her 30s with active or convalescent COVID-19.

This clone was seen once. The V call is TRBV28, the J call TRBJ2-1, with D tentatively TRBD1 (6 bases). With 7 bases removed from V and 0 bases from J, the gap between germline ends came to 13 bases. The CDR3 is 15 residues long. Looked up from germline, CDR1 is MDHEN and CDR2 is SYDVKM. In DNA, the CDR3 is TGTGCCAGCACCCAAGGACAGAGCTCCTACAATGAGCAGTTCTTC. Amino acid sequence: CASTQGQSSYNEQFF.

This clone was detected only a few times. The chain recombines TRBV30 with TRBJ1-1; D unclear. V lost 3 bases to trimming and J lost 9 bases, with 14 bases between them. CDR3 length: 12 residues. CDR1 and CDR2 (germline): GTSNPN, SVGIG (reference sequence). DNA for the CDR3: TGTGCCTGGAGCCCTCCTTTGACTAAAGCTTTCTTT. This codes for CAWSPPLTKAFF.

This clone has only one observation. The chain couples TRBV30 to TRBJ2-2; 11 bases map to TRBD2. The CDR3 spans 19 residues. V lost 2 bases and J lost 0; bases outside the gene matches: 11. Germline V gene lookup returns CDR1 GTSNPN and CDR2 SVGIG (reference sequence). The CDR3 sequence: CAWSRTRTSGWTNTGELFF. The CDR3 DNA is TGTGCCTGGAGTCGGACACGGACTAGCGGGTGGACGAACACCGGGGAGCTGTTTTTT.

V and J are TRBV5-1 and TRBJ1-6; D possibly corresponds to TRBD1 (5 bases). The CDR3 runs 16 residues. Trimming left V 0 bases short and J 7 bases short, with 14 bases between. Per the germline V gene, CDR1 is SGHRS and CDR2 is YFSETQ. The CDR3 region has the DNA TGCGCCAGCAGCTTGGAGGGGAGGGAGATAAATTCACCCCTCCACTTT. Its translation: CASSLEGREINSPLHF.

This chain uses TRBV2 with TRBJ1-2; 8 positions agree with TRBD1. Unmatched junction bases numbered 5, after V lost 7 bases and J lost 7 bases. Germline CDR1 is SNHLY and CDR2 is FYNNEI. The CDR3 extends over 12 amino acids. CDR3 sequence reads: CASTVDRGGYTF. The DNA for the CDR3 is TGTGCCAGCACCGTTGACAGGGGTGGCTACACCTTC.

The chain combines TRBV6-5 with TRBJ2-1; 11 positions agree with TRBD2. The V gene's germline CDR1 is MNHEY and CDR2 SVGAGI. CDR3 length equals 15 residues. V trimming: 5 bases; J trimming: 3 bases; junction bases outside the gene matches: 3. This chain's CDR3 is CASSPSGGLYNEQFF. The DNA for the CDR3 is TGTGCCAGCAGTCCTAGCGGGGGGCTCTACAATGAGCAGTTCTTC.

This clone appeared a single time. This chain joins TRBV11-2 and TRBJ2-1; D perhaps matches TRBD2 (6 bases). This CDR3 spans 13 amino acids. V was clipped by 5 bases and J by 7 bases, with 12 bases between them. Germline-derived CDR1 and CDR2 are SGHAT and FQNNGV. As DNA, the CDR3 is TGTGCCAGCAGCAGCGGGCTTTTAAATGAGCAGTTCTTC. Translation: CASSSGLLNEQFF.

This chain joins TRBV2 and TRBJ1-2, with 8 bases identical to TRBD1. This CDR3 contains 15 residues. CDR1 and CDR2 (germline): SNHLY, FYNNEI. Trimming at V came to 5 bases and at J to 2 bases, leaving 7 bases not matched to a gene. CDR3 sequence reads: CASSRQGLVNYGYTF. DNA for the CDR3: TGTGCCAGCAGTCGACAGGGGTTGGTAAACTATGGCTACACCTTC.

The chain couples TRBV27 to TRBJ1-1, with 7 bases lining up with TRBD1. The CDR3 extends over 14 amino acids. Germline V CDR1 and CDR2: MNHEY, SMNVEV (reference sequence). The V and J ends lost 7 bases and 2 bases, in that order; junction bases with no gene match: 7. CDR3 residues: CASTGRGRNTEAFF. The CDR3 DNA follows: TGTGCCAGCACCGGAAGGGGGCGAAACACTGAAGCTTTCTTT.

This clone came up once. The DNA for the CDR3 is TGTGCCAGCAGTCCCCAGGGGGCGGAAAAACTGTTTTTT. Translating gives CASSPQGAEKLFF. The chain combines TRBV28 with TRBJ1-4, with TRBD1 matching 8 bases. Germline CDR1 and CDR2: MDHEN and SYDVKM. The V and J ends lost 5 bases and 8 bases, in that order; junction bases with no gene match: 4. The CDR3 is 13 amino acids. Complete variable domain (other parts from reference TRBV28 and TRBJ1-4): DVKVTQSSRYLVKRTGEKVFLECVQDMDHENMFWYRQDPGLGLRLIYFSYDVKMKEKGDIPEGYSVSREKKERFSLILESASTNQTSMYLCASSPQGAEKLFFGSGTQLSVL.

The gene calls are TRBV28 and TRBJ1-6, with TRBD1 matching over 7 bases. This CDR3 contains 14 residues. Germline lookup yields CDR1 MDHEN and CDR2 SYDVKM. V gave up 4 bases and J gave up 6 bases; unmatched junction bases: 3. The CDR3 sequence is CASSSGQVNSPLHF. The DNA of the CDR3 is TGTGCCAGCAGTTCCGGACAGGTTAATTCACCCCTCCACTTT. The full variable domain, completed using reference TRBV28 and TRBJ1-6, is DVKVTQSSRYLVKRTGEKVFLECVQDMDHENMFWYRQDPGLGLRLIYFSYDVKMKEKGDIPEGYSVSREKKERFSLILESASTNQTSMYLCASSSGQVNSPLHFGNGTRLTVT.

Notes on this clone: Sequence at one end of the junction differs from germline and may be a read error. The CDR3 sequence: CASREGATSGSYEQYF. As DNA, the CDR3 is TGTGCCAGCAGGGAAGGGGCCACTAGCGGGAGCTACGAGCAGTACTTC. The genes are TRBV6-1 and TRBJ2-7; the match to TRBD2 covers 11 bases. This CDR3 region has 16 residues. Germline values: CDR1 MNHNS, CDR2 SASEGT.

The V gene is TRBV3-1 (or the pseudogene TRBV3-2), the J gene TRBJ2-7; the D gene is possibly TRBD1 (6 bases). The CDR3 is 13 amino acids. Germline V gives CDR1 LGHDT, CDR2 YNNKEL (reference sequence). V was trimmed by 4 bases and J by 7 bases, leaving 14 bases between them. The CDR3 region has the DNA TGTGCCAGCAGCCCGACCTTCGGGACAGAGCAGTACTTC. Its protein product is CASSPTFGTEQYF.

The gene calls are TRBV21-1 and TRBJ2-7; TRBD1 is the table's D call, not checked against the DNA. TRBV21-1 is labeled a pseudogene. The CDR3 sequence is 13 residues long. CDR3 sequence: CASSTQGAYEQYF. The CDR3 region has the DNA TGTGCCAGCAGTACACAGGGGGCCTACGAGCAGTACTTC.

In its sample, this clone was seen once. The J gene is TRBJ2-3, the V gene TRBV19; 7 bases align to TRBD1. V gave up 2 bases and J gave up 3 bases; unmatched junction bases: 8. Germline CDR1 LNHDA, CDR2 SQIVND (reference sequence). The CDR3 covers 16 residues. CDR3 nucleotides: TGTGCCAGTAGTATAAGACAGGGTGCTAGGACAGATACGCAGTATTTT. Residues: CASSIRQGARTDTQYF. Full variable domain (remainder filled in from reference TRBV19 and TRBJ2-3): DGGITQSPKYLFRKEGQNVTLSCEQNLNHDAMYWYRQDPGQGLRLIYYSQIVNDFQKGDIAEGYSVSREKKESFPLTVTSAQKNPTAFYLCASSIRQGARTDTQYFGPGTRLTVL.

The chain has TRBV7-8 and TRBJ2-2; TRBD1 matches 11 bases. The CDR3 runs 15 residues. CDR1 and CDR2 from the germline V gene are SGHVS and FQNEAQ. Trimming removed 5 bases from V and 6 bases from J; junction bases left unmatched: 5. CDR3 sequence (DNA): TGTGCCAGCAGCGCACCGGGACAGGGGGCCGGGGAGCTGTTTTTT. This encodes CASSAPGQGAGELFF.

J is TRBJ1-1 and V is TRBV5-1; 10 bases agree with TRBD1. V lost 2 bases and J lost 7; bases outside the gene matches: 8. The germline V gene encodes CDR1 SGHRS and CDR2 YFSETQ. The CDR3 spans 15 residues. This CDR3 is CASSFRDRGGNEAFF. CDR3 in DNA: TGCGCCAGCAGCTTTCGGGACAGGGGAGGTAATGAAGCTTTCTTT.

The V and J genes are TRBV28 and TRBJ1-2; tentative D call: TRBD1 (6 bases). The CDR3 is made up of 15 amino acids. With 6 bases removed from V and 2 bases from J, the gap between germline ends came to 16 bases. Germline V gene data show CDR1 as MDHEN and CDR2 as SYDVKM. Here the CDR3 DNA reads TGTGCCAGCAGGTCCATAGGACAGCTAAACTATGGCTACACCTTC. This translates into CASRSIGQLNYGYTF.

This clone was recorded only once. This rearrangement joins TRBV4-1 to TRBJ2-2; 7 nucleotides match TRBD2. Per the germline V gene, CDR1 is MGHRA and CDR2 is YSYEKL. The CDR3 is 15 residues long. V was pared by 6 bases and J by 3 bases, with 7 bases of the junction left unmatched. CDR3 amino acids: CASSPGTTDTGELFF. The DNA for the CDR3 is TGCGCCAGCAGTCCCGGGACTACAGACACCGGGGAGCTGTTTTTT.

This chain links TRBV6-1 with TRBJ2-1, with 10 bases matching TRBD2. The trim removed 0 bases at V and 2 bases at J, leaving 4 bases unmatched. There are 17 residues in the CDR3. CDR1 is MNHNS and CDR2 is SASEGT in the germline V gene. The CDR3: CASSEALAGAAYNEQFF. The CDR3 DNA reads TGTGCCAGCAGTGAAGCGCTAGCGGGAGCTGCCTACAATGAGCAGTTCTTC.

This clone turned up a few times. The chain recombines TRBV5-1 with TRBJ2-1, with TRBD1 identical over 9 bases. The junction had 7 bases not matched to a gene; V was cut back by 7 bases and J by 5 bases. CDR3 length: 14 residues. Germline V CDR1 and CDR2: SGHRS, YFSETQ. The DNA of the CDR3 is TGCGCCAGCGAACCGGGACAGGGCCACAATGAGCAGTTCTTC. Protein sequence: CASEPGQGHNEQFF.

This sequence joins TRBV5-6 and TRBJ2-1; D unresolved. Germline CDR1 SGHDT, CDR2 YYEEEE. The CDR3 consists of 13 residues. The ends were cut back, 0 bases at V and 4 bases at J, with 5 bases in the middle. CDR3 DNA: TGTGCCAGCAGCTTGGACAGATACAATGAGCAGTTCTTC. Translated: CASSLDRYNEQFF.

CDR3 nucleotides: TGCGCCAGCAGCTTGACTGTTGCTAATGAAAAACTGTTTTTT. Translating it yields CASSLTVANEKLFF. The chain has TRBV5-1 and TRBJ1-4, with D uncertain. The CDR3 contains 14 residues. Between the trimmed V and J ends, which lost 1 base and 3 bases, there was a span of 7 bases. Germline V CDR1 and CDR2: SGHRS, YFSETQ.

The V and J genes are TRBV7-9 and TRBJ1-3; 7 nucleotides align to TRBD1. The V and J ends lost 6 bases and 2 bases, in that order; junction bases with no gene match: 16. Germline V gene data show CDR1 as SEHNR and CDR2 as FQNEAQ (reference sequence). The CDR3 covers 18 residues. In DNA form, the CDR3 reads TGTGCCAGCAGACAACCCCGGCCGGGCCAGGGGGCTGGAAACACCATATATTTT. It specifies CASRQPRPGQGAGNTIYF.

This clone was recorded only once. The V and J genes are TRBV6-5 and TRBJ2-5; 7 bases map to TRBD2. CDR1 and CDR2 (germline): MNHEY, SVGAGI. Unmatched junction bases numbered 10, after V lost 8 bases and J lost 7 bases. The CDR3 loop spans 13 amino acids. DNA of the CDR3: TGTGCCAGCCCGACTAAACCGGGGGGGACCCAGTACTTC. Amino acid sequence: CASPTKPGGTQYF.

The V call is TRBV6-5, the J call TRBJ2-5, with D possibly matching TRBD2 (5 bases). Germline CDR1 and CDR2: MNHEY and SVGAGI. The germline V and J ends were trimmed by 10 bases and 2 bases, with 11 bases remaining between them. This CDR3 contains 12 residues. The CDR3 loop reads CATGEPQETQYF. CDR3 DNA: TGTGCCACCGGGGAGCCGCAAGAGACCCAGTACTTC.

The V gene is TRBV27, the J gene TRBJ1-2; a possible D gene is TRBD1 (5 bases). The V gene lost 4 bases and the J gene lost 2 bases, with 14 bases spanning the gap. CDR1 and CDR2 (germline): MNHEY, SMNVEV (reference sequence). This CDR3 is 15 amino acids long. DNA of the CDR3: TGTGCCAGCAGTTCCCTTATTCAGGGCAACTATGGCTACACCTTC. This translates into CASSSLIQGNYGYTF.

The CDR3 DNA sequence: TGTGCCAGCAGCCCCCCAAGACAGGAGACTGAAGCTTTCTTT. Its protein product is CASSPPRQETEAFF. This sequence joins TRBV7-9 and TRBJ1-1; D possibly corresponds to TRBD1 (6 bases). Germline V lookup: CDR1 SEHNR, CDR2 FQNEAQ (reference sequence). V lost 5 bases and J 5 bases, leaving 15 bases between the germline ends. The CDR3 runs to 14 residues. Using reference TRBV7-9 and TRBJ1-1 for the parts outside the CDR3, the full variable domain is DTGVSQNPRHKITKRGQNVTFRCDPISEHNRLYWYRQTLGQGPEFLTYFQNEAQLEKSRLLSDRFSAERPKGSFSTLEIQRTEQGDSAMYLCASSPPRQETEAFFGQGTRLTVV.

This rearrangement joins TRBV28 to TRBJ1-2; D is possibly TRBD1 (6 bases). The CDR3 has 12 residues. Trimming stripped 6 bases from V and 5 bases from J, with 10 bases between. Germline V CDR1 and CDR2: MDHEN, SYDVKM. The CDR3 is CASSLGQYGYTF. The CDR3 bases are TGTGCCAGCAGCCTCGGACAGTATGGCTACACCTTC.

The chain recombines TRBV30 with TRBJ1-5, with D unclear. V gave up 3 bases and J gave up 3 bases, with 9 bases separating them. Germline V gene lookup returns CDR1 GTSNPN and CDR2 SVGIG (reference sequence). The CDR3 covers 13 residues. CDR3 bases: TGTGCCTGGAGGCCCGACTCCAATCAGCCCCAGCATTTT. This codes for CAWRPDSNQPQHF.

The DNA of the CDR3 is TGTGCCAGCAGCGTAGGGGACAGGGGGGTTCAGCCCCAGCATTTT. It yields the protein CASSVGDRGVQPQHF. The rearrangement uses TRBV9 and TRBJ1-5; the match to TRBD1 covers 11 bases. There are 15 residues in the CDR3. Germline CDR1 and CDR2: SGDLS and YYNGEE. V dropped 0 bases and J dropped 6; count of bases not matched to a gene: 2.